The next 24 T cell receptor beta chains were all read from a single sample in a study of T cell responses to AZD1222 COVID-19 vaccine. The protocol was immunoSEQ multiplex PCR, while the TCRdb copy is restricted to in-frame clones and leaves out a portion. Altogether around 170,000 clones are present, 92% being singletons, with the ten largest covering around 2%. This specimen consisted of peripheral blood, obtained 28 days after the second AZD1222 dose. The receptors here all came from an adult who received the AZD1222 COVID-19 vaccine.

V gene TRBV19 combines with J gene TRBJ1-1; D not certain. Trimming shortened V by 5 bases and J by 2 bases, and 21 bases separated the two germline ends. Germline V gene sequence: CDR1 LNHDA, CDR2 SQIVND (reference sequence). This CDR3 is 17 amino acids long. The CDR3 reads CASSLRRFATKNTEAFF. The CDR3 DNA sequence: TGTGCCAGTAGTTTGAGAAGGTTTGCGACCAAAAACACTGAAGCTTTCTTT.

This clone was recorded only once. The rearrangement uses TRBV4-2 and TRBJ1-1; D gene unclear. The CDR3 is 16 residues long. V lost 0 bases to trimming and J lost 0 bases, with 11 bases between them. Germline V gene sequence: CDR1 LGHNA, CDR2 YNFKEQ. Here the CDR3 DNA reads TGTGCCAGCAGCCAAGATACGAAGAAAATGAACACTGAAGCTTTCTTT. Its protein is CASSQDTKKMNTEAFF.

In this sample, this clone turned up once. The chain has TRBV9 and TRBJ2-2; D gene uncertain. Trimming took off 2 bases at V and 0 bases at J, with 14 bases between the two ends. There are 17 residues in the CDR3. Germline assignment: CDR1 SGDLS and CDR2 YYNGEE. The CDR3 region has the DNA TGTGCCAGCAGCGTTTCTTCTAACCCCACGAACACCGGGGAGCTGTTTTTT. It specifies CASSVSSNPTNTGELFF.

This rearrangement joins TRBV30 to TRBJ2-5, with TRBD2 matching over 8 bases. Germline V gene lookup returns CDR1 GTSNPN and CDR2 SVGIG (reference sequence). The junction had 4 bases not matched to a gene; V was cut back by 2 bases and J by 5 bases. The CDR3 loop spans 13 amino acids. Here the CDR3 reads CAWSTSGHETQYF. CDR3 coding DNA: TGTGCCTGGAGTACTAGCGGCCACGAGACCCAGTACTTC.

This sequence joins TRBV20-1 and TRBJ1-6; 10 bases align to TRBD1. The CDR3 is 16 residues long. V lost 3 bases to trimming and J lost 5 bases; unmatched junction nucleotides: 7. Germline-derived CDR1 and CDR2 are DFQATT and SNEGSKA (reference sequence). The CDR3 DNA sequence: TGCAGTGCTAGTCACCCTGGACAGGGGGATAATTCACCCCTCCACTTT. Translated, it gives CSASHPGQGDNSPLHF.

The rearrangement uses TRBV5-4 and TRBJ2-5; TRBD1 might be the D (6 bases). Germline V CDR1 and CDR2: SGHNT, YYREEE (reference sequence). The CDR3 covers 16 residues. V was clipped by 5 bases and J by 4 bases, with 21 bases between them. DNA for the CDR3: TGTGCCAGCAGGAAGGACAGAGGGGCGGGCGGAGAGACCCAGTACTTC. Protein: CASRKDRGAGGETQYF.

The rearrangement links TRBV6-6 to TRBJ1-5, with D hard to call. Germline CDR1 and CDR2: MNHNY and SVGAGI (reference sequence). CDR3 length equals 13 residues. V was shortened by 2 bases and J by 2 bases, with 4 bases between the two germline ends. CDR3 coding DNA: TGTGCCAGCAGTTACGTCGGCAATCAGCCCCAGCATTTT. Translation gives CASSYVGNQPQHF.

The chain links TRBV30 to TRBJ1-6; TRBD1 might be the D (5 bases). The CDR3 runs to 13 residues. CDR1 is GTSNPN and CDR2 is SVGIG in the germline V gene (reference sequence). The V end lost 4 bases, the J end lost 8 bases, and 12 bases lay between the germline ends. CDR3 in DNA: TGTGCCTGGACGGGGCAAGGAGATTCACCCCTCCACTTT. Encoded protein: CAWTGQGDSPLHF.

The rearrangement uses TRBV7-6 and TRBJ1-3, with D perhaps matching TRBD1 (5 bases). The ends were cut back, 3 bases at V and 0 bases at J, with 18 bases in the middle. The CDR3 sequence is 18 residues long. Germline V gene data show CDR1 as SGHVS and CDR2 as FNYEAQ. CDR3 in amino acids: CASSLLVGQGLSGNTIYF. In DNA form, the CDR3 reads TGTGCCAGCAGCTTGCTGGTGGGTCAGGGTCTCTCTGGAAACACCATATATTTT.

V usage is TRBV15 and J usage is TRBJ2-7; TRBD1 matches at 8 bases. Germline V gene lookup returns CDR1 LNHNV and CDR2 YYDKDF (reference sequence). Unmatched junction bases numbered 4, after V lost 1 base and J lost 5 bases. The CDR3 is made up of 14 amino acids. The CDR3 region is CATSRGGTGNEQYF. The CDR3 nucleotides read TGTGCCACCAGCAGAGGAGGGACAGGTAACGAGCAGTACTTC.

The chain combines TRBV2 with TRBJ2-5; D not certain. In germline, CDR1 is SNHLY, CDR2 FYNNEI. V gave up 4 bases and J gave up 0 bases, with 12 bases separating them. This CDR3 region has 15 residues. CDR3 in DNA: TGTGCCAGCAGTGCAGGAGAATCTCACCAAGAGACCCAGTACTTC. It is translated as CASSAGESHQETQYF.

The genes are TRBV18 and TRBJ1-2; 9 bases are a match to TRBD1. With V trimmed by 4 bases and J by 0 bases, 9 bases remained unmatched. This CDR3 is built from 17 residues. CDR1 is KGHSH and CDR2 is LQKENI in the germline V gene. The CDR3 DNA is TGTGCCAGCTCACGAGGGACAGGGACAGACCCTAACTATGGCTACACCTTC. The encoded protein is CASSRGTGTDPNYGYTF.

This rearrangement joins TRBV6-5 to TRBJ1-2; D is possibly TRBD1 (5 bases). The V gene lost 7 bases and the J gene lost 2 bases, with 14 bases spanning the gap. There are 14 residues in the CDR3. CDR1 is MNHEY, CDR2 SVGAGI, per germline. Here the CDR3 reads CASTRDGYNYGYTF. DNA for the CDR3: TGTGCCAGCACCCGGGACGGGTACAACTATGGCTACACCTTC.

The V gene is TRBV3-1 (or the pseudogene TRBV3-2), the J gene TRBJ1-5; TRBD1 matches 7 bases. The CDR3 length is 15 residues. Trimming took 1 base from V and 7 from J; bases not matched to a gene: 7. Germline V gene data show CDR1 as LGHDT and CDR2 as YNNKEL (reference sequence). The CDR3 region is CASSQGHRGKQPQHF. CDR3 bases: TGTGCCAGCAGCCAAGGGCACAGGGGTAAGCAGCCCCAGCATTTT.

This chain uses TRBV7-8 with TRBJ1-3; 7 positions agree with TRBD1. V lost 5 bases, J lost 0 bases, and 4 bases stayed unmatched. Germline V gene sequence: CDR1 SGHVS, CDR2 FQNEAQ. The CDR3 consists of 15 residues. The CDR3 nucleotides are TGTGCCAGCAGCGCCGGGACAGTCTCTGGAAACACCATATATTTT. This codes for CASSAGTVSGNTIYF.

The rearrangement uses TRBV11-3 and TRBJ2-1, with 10 bases aligning to TRBD2. The V segment lost 2 bases and the J segment 4 bases; nucleotides outside the gene matches: 2. CDR1 is SGHNT, CDR2 YENEEA, per germline. The CDR3 sequence is 15 residues long. CDR3 in amino acids: CASSLTSGIYNEQFF. DNA for the CDR3: TGTGCCAGCAGCTTAACTAGCGGGATTTACAATGAGCAGTTCTTC.

A few counts support this clone. The rearrangement joins TRBV5-1 to TRBJ2-7; D uncertain. Germline lookup yields CDR1 SGHRS and CDR2 YFSETQ. With 0 bases removed from V and 2 bases from J, the gap between germline ends came to 9 bases. There are 14 residues in the CDR3. The CDR3 DNA sequence: TGCGCCAGCAGCTTGGCCGCAGGACCCTACGAGCAGTACTTC. It translates to CASSLAAGPYEQYF.

The chain carries TRBV7-2 and TRBJ1-6; a possible D gene is TRBD1 (5 bases). V was pared by 1 base and J by 9 bases, with 13 bases between. The germline gives CDR1 SGHTA, CDR2 FQGNSA. The CDR3 is made up of 15 amino acids. CDR3 protein: CASSLDRSRGSPLHF. The DNA for the CDR3 is TGTGCCAGCAGCTTAGACAGGTCAAGGGGTTCACCCCTCCACTTT.

The chain joins TRBV6-5 to TRBJ1-2, with D perhaps TRBD1 (6 bases). Trimming took 5 bases from V and 6 from J, leaving 16 bases between them. This CDR3 region has 14 residues. Germline V gene data show CDR1 as MNHEY and CDR2 as SVGAGI. The DNA for the CDR3 is TGTGCCAGCAGTCACTGGGAGGGGGGTAATGGCTACACCTTC. This translates into CASSHWEGGNGYTF.

V is TRBV5-8 and J is TRBJ2-1; 14 bases fit TRBD2. The CDR3 extends over 18 amino acids. The V gene's germline CDR1 is SGHTS and CDR2 YDEGEE. After removal of 4 bases from V and 6 bases from J, the junction contained 12 bases not matched to a gene. In DNA form, the CDR3 reads TGTGCCAGCAGCCGGACACTAATGGGGACTAGCGGGGGCAATGAGCAGTTCTTC. This codes for CASSRTLMGTSGGNEQFF.

The rearrangement uses TRBV15 and TRBJ1-1, with D uncertain. The CDR3 has 15 amino acids. The V and J ends lost 1 base and 4 bases respectively, with 13 bases between them. The germline gives CDR1 LNHNV, CDR2 YYDKDF (reference sequence). In nucleotides, the CDR3 is TGTGCCACCAGCAGAGGGGGAGGGCGGGCCACTGAAGCTTTCTTT. Residues: CATSRGGGRATEAFF.

This chain joins TRBV20-1 and TRBJ1-5; no clear D gene. Per the germline V gene, CDR1 is DFQATT and CDR2 is SNEGSKA (reference sequence). V lost 3 bases, J lost 5 bases, and 23 bases lay in between. CDR3 length equals 17 residues. As DNA, the CDR3 is TGCAGTGCTAGTAATCCGGGGTTACGAATCGACGATCAGCCCCAGCATTTT. It specifies CSASNPGLRIDDQPQHF.

The genes are TRBV5-1 and TRBJ2-1; TRBD1 is a possible D gene (6 bases). The CDR3 sequence is 16 residues long. Germline CDR1 reads SGHRS; CDR2 reads YFSETQ. Trimming stripped 0 bases from V and 0 bases from J, with 10 bases between. The CDR3 region is CASSLVPDSSYNEQFF. The CDR3 coding sequence is TGCGCCAGCAGCTTGGTTCCGGACAGCTCCTACAATGAGCAGTTCTTC.

This clone was seen once. V usage is TRBV11-2 and J usage is TRBJ1-1; TRBD1 aligns across 7 bases. V lost 5 bases and J lost 0; bases outside the gene matches: 3. This CDR3 region has 14 residues. Germline V CDR1 and CDR2: SGHAT, FQNNGV. CDR3 in amino acids: CASSATGVNTEAFF. In DNA form, the CDR3 reads TGTGCCAGCAGCGCCACAGGGGTGAACACTGAAGCTTTCTTT.